This T cell receptor beta chain was sequenced for a study of OX40 agonist ivuxolimab in advanced cancers. General observations from the study: The authors did not determine the antigen specificity of the expanded peripheral T cells. Partial responders receiving 0.1-3.0 mg/kg showed among the lowest clonal expansion. Some nonresponders also had low normalized T-cell clonal expansion.

Per germline, CDR1 MNHNS and CDR2 SASEGT. Trimming at V came to 0 bases and at J to 3 bases, leaving 4 bases not matched to a gene. CDR3 length equals 17 residues. About this clone itself: No antigen is known for it.

Baseline was the first blood sampling point, followed by cycle 4 day 1 and cycle 7 day 1. Generated by immunoSEQ multiplex PCR, the TCRdb table keeps only in-frame clones and is missing some. The profile shows 55,000 to 85,000 clones, around nine tenths of them singletons. The sequencing used CD4+ or CD8+ T cells sorted from blood, collected in a trial of the OX40 agonist ivuxolimab. This sequence was found in an adult with an advanced solid tumor such as melanoma, head and neck, liver or kidney cancer. The chain has TRBV6-1 and TRBJ2-1; 11 nucleotides line up with TRBD2. DNA of the CDR3: TGTGCCAGCAGTGAAGCAGCCCTAGCGGGGGGCTACAATGAGCAGTTCTTC. Translated, it gives CASSEAALAGGYNEQFF.